The source of this T cell receptor beta chain is a study of Ad26.COV2.S vaccination and SARS-CoV-2 variants. This CDR3 is 14 amino acids long. Trimming cost V 4 bases and J 0 bases, with 7 bases left between them. CDR1 and CDR2 from the germline V gene are LNHDA and SQIVND (reference sequence). The treatment: about 20 received Ad26.COV2.S at low or high dose, single or two shots; five or six received placebo; per-sample allocation not given. Day 63 following the first vaccine or placebo injection was when the samples were taken. Donation came from an adult in Boston who was aged 18-55 years. Ad26 vector vaccine expressed Wuhan-strain SARS-CoV-2 spike. Points from the study as a whole: Participants in the vaccine arm had higher spike-specific TCR breadth; placebo recipients had lower.

A word on this clone: The antigen is undetermined.

Generated by immunoSEQ multiplex PCR, the TCRdb table keeps only in-frame clones and is missing some. This sample has some 390,000 clones, with about 85% found just once. The sequences come from peripheral blood, collected in a trial of Ad26.COV2.S vaccine versus placebo. The TCR was taken from a person between 18 and 59 years old who received the Ad26.COV2.S COVID-19 vaccine or a placebo. The chain carries TRBV19 and TRBJ1-5, with unresolved D. The CDR3 DNA reads TGTGCCAGTAGTAATGGAAATAGCAATCAGCCCCAGCATTTT. Protein: CASSNGNSNQPQHF. The entire variable domain, with the rest obtained from reference TRBV19 and TRBJ1-5, is as follows: DGGITQSPKYLFRKEGQNVTLSCEQNLNHDAMYWYRQDPGQGLRLIYYSQIVNDFQKGDIAEGYSVSREKKESFPLTVTSAQKNPTAFYLCASSNGNSNQPQHFGDGTRLSIL.